The sequence of this T cell receptor beta chain was determined in a study of control samples from healthy donors and cancer patients. J lost 3 bases, V lost 3 bases, and 4 bases had no gene match. The CDR3 is 13 residues long. Germline V lookup: CDR1 DFQATT, CDR2 SNEGSKA (reference sequence). The assay was immunoSEQ multiplex PCR, and TCRdb's table has in-frame clones only and misses some. The sample comprises approximately 100,000 clones, 88% of which are singletons, and 12% to 15% rests with the top ten. The TCR was taken from a man aged 30 to 45 in good health. The chain employs TRBV20-1 and TRBJ1-1; TRBD1 agrees at 7 bases. Sequencing used blood. The CDR3 loop is CSASKGADTEAFF. The CDR3 nucleotides are TGCAGTGCTAGTAAGGGGGCGGACACTGAAGCTTTCTTT.